This T cell receptor beta chain was documented in a study of blood T cell repertoires in COVID-19 (TCRdb year 2020). General notes on the study: Samples from collaborators originated in the United States, Italy and Spain and spanned both the acute and convalescent phases of COVID-19. The prospective study material was composed of cDNA or gDNA derived from T cells, B-cell-depleted T cells, or PBMCs. Deeply sampled blood TCRbeta repertoires from subjects exposed to, actively infected with, or recovered from COVID-19 were included in the dataset. The repertoires were released in a freely available public database intended as a resource for research on the immune response to SARS-CoV-2. Samples came from the ongoing ImmuneRACE study (first 160 participants) plus 1,254 subjects from 6 global collaborators. Sample metadata almost always included a de-identified subject ID, COVID-19 status, age in years and sex. Where available, HLA class I and class II types were obtained from metadata supplied by the sample provider rather than from assay-based typing.

Samples from volunteer blood donors who had recovered from COVID-19 were contributed by a second Seattle source. Whole blood was collected in K2EDTA tubes by collaborating institutions according to the institutions' own protocols. For TCRbeta analysis, collaborator samples were shipped as frozen whole blood, as isolated PBMCs, or as DNA extracted from either sample type. TCRbeta CDR3 regions were amplified from genomic DNA using the immunoSEQ Assay, a bias-controlled multiplex PCR. As for the original processing: The number of nucleated cells in each sample was estimated from the amplification of reference gene primers within the assay. To quantify the absolute abundance of each unique TCRbeta CDR3 rearrangement, sequence reads were collapsed and filtered. Productive Simpson clonality was computed per sample as the square root of Simpson's diversity index over productive rearrangements. What TCRdb holds here is the immuneACCESS table cut down to in-frame rearrangements. Part of the clones is not present; checked against another copy, under half of the missing clones reflect an unresolved V gene, and the others are unexplained. Clonal size and the V and J genes are those of that table, whereas D and trimming came from the DNA. The sample records fewer than 300,000 clones, about 89% of which are singletons. The top ten clonotypes cover around a tenth of the sample.

Per the germline V gene, MNHEY is the CDR1 and SVGAGI is the CDR2. The CDR3 contains 12 residues, cysteine and phenylalanine counted. Only the CDR3 part of the read is kept: 36 bases, read in frame from the first base. The V and J ends are trimmed by 6 bases and 4 bases, leaving 8 bases between them. Study-wide findings and limitations: How much clinical and demographic metadata was included differed by source and by participant, and the metadata was provided uncurated.

As to this clone: Its recognized antigen is unknown. No much larger clone is present one base from it, and per-base qualities are unavailable.

Rearrangement joined TRBV6-5 to TRBJ2-3, with the D segment identity uncertain. The sequenced sample was peripheral blood. The receptor's source is a middle-aged man who had recovered from COVID-19. The CDR3 is CASSPRADTQYF. The nucleotide sequence is given as TGTGCCAGCAGCCCCCGCGCAGATACGCAGTATTTT.